A selection of T cell receptor beta chains follows, all from one sample in a study of shared clonotypes between healthy human individuals. The data were produced by immunoSEQ multiplex PCR, yet TCRdb's version contains in-frame clones alone and is incomplete. The sample shows millions of clones, 90% to 95% of them seen only once. The source material was naive CD4+ T cells from PBMCs. Every receptor here comes from a young man in good health. Some clones in this sample may be carry-over from other donors' samples. The CDR3 runs from the conserved cysteine through the conserved F or W. D genes are given only for firm matches. Rows may omit the clone size; those that give it use once, few, many or a size class.

TRBD1 once TRBJ2-2 TRBV7-9 CASSLGGQGNTGELFF TGTGCCAGCAGCTTAGGAGGACAGGGTAATACCGGGGAGCTGTTTTTT
TRBD1 . TRBJ1-1 TRBV5-8 CASSTRDRLNTEAFF TGTGCCAGCAGCACCAGGGACAGATTGAACACTGAAGCTTTCTTT
. . TRBJ2-3 TRBV4-3 CASSQERNDQETF TGCGCCAGCAGCCAAGAGAGGAACGACCAAGAGACCTTT
. once TRBJ1-5 TRBV11-3 CASRMQGRGANQPQHF TGTGCCAGCAGAATGCAGGGGAGGGGAGCCAATCAGCCCCAGCATTTT
. . TRBJ2-7 TRBV29-1 CSAMTDNYEQYF TGCAGCGCGATGACAGATAACTACGAGCAGTACTTC
. . TRBJ2-7 TRBV30 CASPLEGDF TGTGCCTCCCCTCTAGAAGGGGACTTC
. . TRBJ2-1 TRBV6-5 CASSYYGASGQFF TGTGCCAGCAGCTACTACGGGGCATCCGGGCAGTTCTTC
TRBD2 . TRBJ2-2 TRBV18 CASSPLAGVPNTGELFF TGTGCCAGCTCACCTCTAGCGGGAGTCCCGAACACCGGGGAGCTGTTTTTT
. once TRBJ2-7 TRBV2 CASGTSTYEQYF TGTGCCAGTGGTACCAGTACCTACGAGCAGTACTTC
. once TRBJ2-3 TRBV6-6 CASTLRGGGTDTQYF TGTGCCAGTACTCTCCGGGGCGGAGGCACAGATACGCAGTATTTT
. once TRBJ2-5 TRBV18 CASSVTGSETQYF TGTGCCAGCTCGGTTACAGGGTCAGAGACCCAGTACTTC
. . TRBJ2-1 TRBV2 CASSVEAIEGYNEQFF TGTGCCAGCAGTGTCGAAGCTATCGAGGGCTACAATGAGCAGTTCTTC
. . TRBJ1-5 TRBV10-3 CAISPGRAGIEQPQHF TGTGCCATCTCCCCCGGGCGGGCAGGGATTGAGCAGCCCCAGCATTTT